What follows is one T cell receptor (beta chain) and its context. The specificity of this receptor is unknown. No per-base quality is available; no much larger clone lies one base away. The sample originates from a study of shared clonotypes between healthy human individuals (dated by TCRdb to 2020 to 2021). Study-wide context: A few men and two women, aged 18 to 49 years, made up the cohort. Leukapheresis yielded between about 0.8 and 9.5 billion PBMCs per donor. Libraries were prepared and TCR repertoires were sequenced by different laboratories using diverse techniques, in order to increase sequencing depth and limit assay-specific biases. For each donor, CD4 naive and CD4 memory were each given three plates, CD8 naive was given two plates, and CD8 memory was given one plate. The study deeply sequenced blood TCR repertoires of roughly five healthy adults to estimate repertoire size and the extent of clonotype sharing between individuals.

The full study reports these points: Pairwise subsampling led to the expectation that sequencing depth would affect the degree of clonotype sharing among donors. About 5% of naive CD4, 3.5% of naive CD8, approximately 2.2% of memory CD4, and around 0.4% of memory CD8 clonotypes were shared across a few donors. Even with the large sequencing depth, rarefaction of the sorted-subset datasets indicated that sequencing was incomplete. Naive subsets generally had larger estimated clonotype richness than memory subsets did. Sampling was restricted to blood, and TCR repertoires in tissue are likely to differ from TCR repertoires in blood. Compared with non-shared clonotypes, the clonotypes found in all four sorted-subset donors had higher generation probabilities. The genetic and exposure-history diversity represented was limited by the small number of donors.

CD8 naive samples were CD45RO-negative cells positively selected for CCR7, giving a CD45RA+CCR7+ population that excluded TemRA cells. The donors were healthy, HIV-negative adults who had no recently reported acute infections or vaccinations. All donors were Caucasian adults living in Nashville, Tennessee, USA. Blood was obtained by leukapheresis, after which PBMCs were separated by Ficoll-Histopaque density gradient centrifugation and cryopreserved in liquid nitrogen vapor phase. Analytical flow cytometry was used to check the purity and quantity of every magnetically sorted T cell population. Each sorted fraction had its genomic DNA isolated and then quantified by UV absorbance on a Nanodrop 2000c. CDR1 SQVTM and CDR2 ANQGSEA are derived from the germline V gene. V loses 4 bases at its end and J loses 5 bases; junction bases beyond the gene matches: 4. Reading from cysteine to phenylalanine, the CDR3 counts 12 amino acids. CDR3 DNA is the only sequence kept; it has 36 bases, read in frame from the first base.

TCR CDR3 regions were amplified from genomic DNA by multiplex PCR using the deep immunoSEQ assay. For each cell subset, the extracted genomic DNA was distributed evenly across all wells of several immunoSEQ 96-well plates, and each plate served as one replicate. For sorted subsets, approximately 200 ng of genomic DNA, equivalent to some 33,000 T cell genomes, went into each replicate PCR. Purified libraries were measured with a Qubit 3.0 fluorometer, size-checked on a Bioanalyzer 2100, and measured again with the KAPA Library Quantification kit. A separate single-read 150-cycle Illumina NextSeq 550 flow cell was used to sequence each immunoSEQ 96-well plate. On the study's bioinformatics: Because only junctional sequences without quality scores were contained in the immunoSEQ output, filtering matching that applied to full-length reads could not be performed. To assign V/J genes and CDR3, sequences were annotated using PyIR, a Python wrapper for IgBLAST v1.9, with IMGT germline references. Reads with weak V/J assignments (E-value above 1e-6), missing CDR3, stop codons, out-of-frame junctions, or ambiguous translated residues were removed. V3J clonotypes were defined by identical inferred V gene, J gene, and CDR3 amino acid sequence. To compute the percentage overlap between repertoires, the number of shared unique clonotypes was divided by the size of the smaller repertoire. Repertoire richness was assessed with RTK rarefaction, the Chao1 estimator, and Recon v2.1 estimates of unobserved clonotypes. OLGA was used to compute generation probabilities for all TCRbeta clonotypes that the gDNA method yielded from a handful of donors. TCRdb obtained this table from immuneACCESS and retained in-frame rearrangements with V and J assigned. These tables miss some clones; where compared with another copy, unresolved V genes account for less than half of the shortfall, and the remainder is unexplained. That table gives V, J and clone size, and the DNA gave D and trimming. The sample records over 2 million clones, about 95% of which are singletons. The ten largest make up 0.9% to 1.4% of the sample.

Material for sequencing was naive CD8+ T cells sorted from blood. The cell subset or site label for this specimen denotes: CD45RA+CCR7+. The sequence came from a man younger than 30 in good health. The chain is made from TRBV29-1 and TRBJ1-2, and 7 junction bases match TRBD1. The nucleotide sequence is given as TGCAGCGTTGCAGCACAGGGGTATGGCTACACCTTC. This yields the protein CSVAAQGYGYTF.